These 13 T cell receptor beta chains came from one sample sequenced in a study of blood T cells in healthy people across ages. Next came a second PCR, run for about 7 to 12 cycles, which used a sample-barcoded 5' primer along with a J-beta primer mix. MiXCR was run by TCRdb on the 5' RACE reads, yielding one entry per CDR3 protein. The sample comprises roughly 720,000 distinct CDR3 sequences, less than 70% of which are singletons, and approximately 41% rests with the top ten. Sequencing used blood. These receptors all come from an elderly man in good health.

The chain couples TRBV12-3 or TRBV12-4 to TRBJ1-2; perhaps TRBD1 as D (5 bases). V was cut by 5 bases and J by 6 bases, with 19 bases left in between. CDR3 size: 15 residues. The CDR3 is CASSPNPRGADGYTF. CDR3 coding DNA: TGTGCCAGCAGTCCCAATCCAAGAGGGGCCGATGGCTACACCTTC.

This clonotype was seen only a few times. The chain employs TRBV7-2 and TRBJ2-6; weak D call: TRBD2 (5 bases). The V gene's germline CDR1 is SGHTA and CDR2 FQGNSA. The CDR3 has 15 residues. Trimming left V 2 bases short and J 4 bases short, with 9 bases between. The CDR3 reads CASSLNGKGANVLTF. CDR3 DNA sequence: TGTGCCAGCAGCTTAAACGGGAAAGGGGCCAACGTCCTGACTTTC.

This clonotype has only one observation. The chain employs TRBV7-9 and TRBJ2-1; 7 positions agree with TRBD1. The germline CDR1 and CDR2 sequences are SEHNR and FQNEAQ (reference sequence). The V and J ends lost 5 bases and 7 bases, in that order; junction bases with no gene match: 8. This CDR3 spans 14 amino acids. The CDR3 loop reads CASSPKKQGNEQFF. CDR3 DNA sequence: TGTGCCAGCAGCCCGAAGAAACAGGGGAATGAGCAGTTCTTC.

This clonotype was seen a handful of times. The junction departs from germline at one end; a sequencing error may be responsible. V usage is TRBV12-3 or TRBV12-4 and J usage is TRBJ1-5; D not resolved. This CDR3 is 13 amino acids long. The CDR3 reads CASSVAENQPQHF. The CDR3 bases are TGTGCCAGCAGTGTAGCGGAGAATCAGCCCCAGCATTTT.

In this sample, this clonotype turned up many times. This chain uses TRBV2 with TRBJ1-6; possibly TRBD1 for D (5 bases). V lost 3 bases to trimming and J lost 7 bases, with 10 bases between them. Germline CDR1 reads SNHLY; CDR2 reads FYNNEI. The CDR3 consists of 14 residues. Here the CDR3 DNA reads TGTGCCAGCAGTGACAGGGCACAGAATTCACCCCTCCACTTT. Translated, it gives CASSDRAQNSPLHF.

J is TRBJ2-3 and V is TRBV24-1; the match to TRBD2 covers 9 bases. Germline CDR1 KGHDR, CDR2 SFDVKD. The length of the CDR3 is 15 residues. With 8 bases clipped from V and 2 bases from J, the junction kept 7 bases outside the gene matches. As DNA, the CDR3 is TGTGCCACCAAGAGACTAGCGGCAATCACAGATACGCAGTATTTT. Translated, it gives CATKRLAAITDTQYF.

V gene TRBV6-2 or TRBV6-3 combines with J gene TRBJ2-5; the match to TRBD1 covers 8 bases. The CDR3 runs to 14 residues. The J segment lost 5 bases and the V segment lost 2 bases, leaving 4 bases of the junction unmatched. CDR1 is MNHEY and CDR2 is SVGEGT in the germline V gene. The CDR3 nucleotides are TGTGCCAGCAGTTACAGGACAGGGTCGGAGACCCAGTACTTC. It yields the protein CASSYRTGSETQYF.

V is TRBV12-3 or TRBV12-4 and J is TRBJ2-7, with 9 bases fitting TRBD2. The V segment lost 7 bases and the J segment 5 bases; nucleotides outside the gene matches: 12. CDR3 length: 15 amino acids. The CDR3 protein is CASTPSGRSRDEQYF. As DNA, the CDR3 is TGTGCCAGCACCCCGAGCGGGAGGTCTCGCGACGAGCAGTACTTC.

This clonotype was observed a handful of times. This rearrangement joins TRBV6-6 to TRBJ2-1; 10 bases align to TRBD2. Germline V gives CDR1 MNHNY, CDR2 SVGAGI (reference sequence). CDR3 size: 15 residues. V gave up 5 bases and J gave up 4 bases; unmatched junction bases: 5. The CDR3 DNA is TGTGCCAGCAGTGGAGGGACTAGCGATTACAATGAGCAGTTCTTC. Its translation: CASSGGTSDYNEQFF.

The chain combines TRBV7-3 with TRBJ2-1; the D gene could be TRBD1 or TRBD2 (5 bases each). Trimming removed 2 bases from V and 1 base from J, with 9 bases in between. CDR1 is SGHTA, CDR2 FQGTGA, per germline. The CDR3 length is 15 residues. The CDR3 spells CASSLGTQSYNEQFF. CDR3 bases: TGTGCCAGCAGCTTAGGGACCCAGTCCTACAATGAGCAGTTCTTC.

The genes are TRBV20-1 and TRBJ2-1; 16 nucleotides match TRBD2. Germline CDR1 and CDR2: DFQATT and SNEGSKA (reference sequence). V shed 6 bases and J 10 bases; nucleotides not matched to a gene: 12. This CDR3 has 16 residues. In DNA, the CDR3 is TGCAGTGCCACCTCCGGGACTAGCGGGAGGGCCCTCGAGCAGTTCTTC. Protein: CSATSGTSGRALEQFF.

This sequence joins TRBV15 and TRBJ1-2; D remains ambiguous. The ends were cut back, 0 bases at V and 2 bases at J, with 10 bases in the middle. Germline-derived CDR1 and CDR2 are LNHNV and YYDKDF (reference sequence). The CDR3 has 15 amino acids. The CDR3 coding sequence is TGTGCCACCAGCAGAGATCCGGTGGTGAACTATGGCTACACCTTC. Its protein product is CATSRDPVVNYGYTF.

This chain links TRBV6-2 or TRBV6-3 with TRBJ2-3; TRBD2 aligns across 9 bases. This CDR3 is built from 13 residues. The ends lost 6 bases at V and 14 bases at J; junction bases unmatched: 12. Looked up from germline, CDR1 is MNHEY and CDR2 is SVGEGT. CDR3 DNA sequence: TGTGCCAGCAGCGCTAGCGGGATCAGTTACGCGTATTTT. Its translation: CASSASGISYAYF.